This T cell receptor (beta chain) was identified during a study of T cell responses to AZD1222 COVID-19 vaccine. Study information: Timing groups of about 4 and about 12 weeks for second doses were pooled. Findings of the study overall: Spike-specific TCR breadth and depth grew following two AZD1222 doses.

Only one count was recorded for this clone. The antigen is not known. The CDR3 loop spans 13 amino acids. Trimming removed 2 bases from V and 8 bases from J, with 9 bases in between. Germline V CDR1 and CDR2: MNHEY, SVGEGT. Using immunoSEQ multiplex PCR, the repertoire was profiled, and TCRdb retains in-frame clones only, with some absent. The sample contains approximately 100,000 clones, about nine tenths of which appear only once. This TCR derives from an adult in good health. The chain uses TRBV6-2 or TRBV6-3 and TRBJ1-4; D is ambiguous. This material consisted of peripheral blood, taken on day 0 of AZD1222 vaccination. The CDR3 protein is CASSYGQLEKLFF. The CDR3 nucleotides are TGTGCCAGCAGTTACGGGCAGTTGGAAAAACTGTTTTTT.